The clone carrying this TCR beta chain was picked up one time. Its antigen is unknown. The data derive from a study of cytomegalovirus exposure and HLA in healthy donors. Points from the study as a whole: Rarity characterized most TCR sequences, yet some public TCRs appeared in many donors.

The CDR3 extends over 15 amino acids. Germline trimming cut 5 bases from V and 2 bases from J; bases unmatched to any gene: 5. CDR1 and CDR2 (germline): MNHNY, SVGAGI (reference sequence). Some clones are missing from TCRdb's copy, which holds only in-frame ones; the method was immunoSEQ multiplex PCR. The sample includes roughly 50,000 clones, approximately 89% of them seen just once. Separate from the approximately 670-subject first cohort, the roughly 120-subject validation cohort was the one that the donors belonged to. This chain uses TRBV6-6 with TRBJ1-5; 8 bases map to TRBD1. The receptor was derived from a young woman in good health and CMV-seropositive. The sequenced sample was PBMCs. Here the CDR3 reads CASSPGQGGNQPQHF. The CDR3 DNA is TGTGCCAGCAGTCCCGGACAGGGAGGCAATCAGCCCCAGCATTTT.